The rows below give T cell receptor beta chains drawn from one sample of a study of blood T cells in healthy people across ages. A single record per CDR3 protein comes from TCRdb applying MiXCR to the 5' RACE reads. This sample has 600,000 to 850,000 distinct CDR3 sequences, with around 25% found just once. These same data were also listed under a study on T cells of mothers and their children.

Sequencing was performed on blood. The receptors shown here come from a boy aged 5-17 years in good health. Each CDR3 is given with its conserved first and last residue. The D gene is left open where the match is weak. Clone size appears in some rows only: once, few, many, or a class for an expanded clone.

D gene	V gene	clone size	J gene	CDR3 DNA	CDR3 protein
NA	TRBV5-1	NA	TRBJ2-7	TGCGCCAGCAGCTTGAAGAGAGGCGAGCAGTACTTC	CASSLKRGEQYF
TRBD1	TRBV28	few	TRBJ2-2	TGTGCCAGCAGTCGGGACAGGGGGCCCACCGGGGAGCTGTTTTTT	CASSRDRGPTGELFF
TRBD2	TRBV15	NA	TRBJ2-2	TGTGCCACCAGCGTTCGGACTAGCGGGAGAACCGGGGAGCTGTTTTTT	CATSVRTSGRTGELFF
NA	TRBV4-3	few	TRBJ2-7	TGCGCCAGCAGCCAAGAATCGGACTACGAGCAGTACTTC	CASSQESDYEQYF
TRBD1	TRBV11-2	few	TRBJ1-4	TGTGCCAGCAGCAGACAGGGGGTGTCTGAAAAACTGTTTTTT	CASSRQGVSEKLFF
TRBD2	TRBV5-1	NA	TRBJ2-1	TGCGCCAACAAGCGGGACTTAGACTACAATGAGCAGTTCTTC	CANKRDLDYNEQFF
NA	TRBV7-6	few	TRBJ2-6	TGTGCCAGCAGCCCCGGAGGGGTTGGGGCCAACGTCCTGACTTTC	CASSPGGVGANVLTF
NA	TRBV6-4	NA	TRBJ2-7	TGTGCCAGCAGTGATTCCGAGCGGATCGGCTTCTTC	CASSDSERIGFF
TRBD1	TRBV7-9	NA	TRBJ2-7	TGTGCCAGCAGCCCGGGACAGGTCGTCCACGAGCAGTACTTC	CASSPGQVVHEQYF
NA	TRBV10-1	few	TRBJ2-2	TGCGCCAGCAGTGGTTCTATAACCGGGGAGCTGTTTTTT	CASSGSITGELFF
NA	TRBV14	NA	TRBJ2-7	TGTGCCAGCAGCCAAGTGGTGGGATCCCTATACGGCGAGCAGTACTTC	CASSQVVGSLYGEQYF
NA	TRBV5-5	few	TRBJ2-1	TGTGCCAGCAGCTTAGCCTTGCAGGCAATTGAGCAGTTCTTC	CASSLALQAIEQFF
TRBD2	TRBV27	few	TRBJ2-1	TGTGCCAGCAGTTTATATCCGGGGGGGGCCTACAATGAGCAGTTCTTC	CASSLYPGGAYNEQFF
TRBD2	TRBV28	few	TRBJ2-5	TGTGCCAGCAGTTTCCGATTAGCGGGAGGAGAGACCCAGTACTTC	CASSFRLAGGETQYF
NA	TRBV7-9	NA	TRBJ2-2	TGTGCCAGCACCTCTGTCGGGTCCGGGGAGCTGTTTTTT	CASTSVGSGELFF
TRBD1	TRBV23-1	few	TRBJ2-1	TGCGCCAGCCCTTTGGGACAGGGGGCTTGTGAGCAGTTCTTC	CASPLGQGACEQFF
NA	TRBV20-1	NA	TRBJ2-1	TGCAGTGCTAGCTCCCGCGAGCTAGTCTACAATGAGCAGTTCTTC	CSASSRELVYNEQFF
NA	TRBV4-1	NA	TRBJ2-7	TGCGCCAGCAGCCAAGATGGGAACGGCTACGAGCAGTACTTC	CASSQDGNGYEQYF
NA	TRBV29-1	NA	TRBJ2-3	TGCAGCGTTGAAGACCCTCAAGGGGCCCGGGCAGATACGCAGTATTTT	CSVEDPQGARADTQYF
NA	TRBV12-3/TRBV12-4	NA	TRBJ2-5	TGTGCCAGCAGTTTATTGACCCAAGAGACCCAGTACTTC	CASSLLTQETQYF
TRBD2	TRBV3-1	few	TRBJ2-1	TGTGCCAGCACCAAGAGCGGGAGGGCTTACAATGAGCAGTTCTTC	CASTKSGRAYNEQFF
NA	TRBV7-9	few	TRBJ2-2	TGTGCCAGCAGCCCGCCCGGAAGGGACACCGGGGAGCTGTTTTTT	CASSPPGRDTGELFF
NA	TRBV6-2/TRBV6-3	NA	TRBJ2-2	TGTGCCAGCAGCTCAACCGAAACTAGTCCCACCGGGGAGCTGTTTTTT	CASSSTETSPTGELFF
TRBD1	TRBV4-3	NA	TRBJ1-4	TGCGCCAGCAGCCAAGACAGGGGGGGTAATGAAAAACTGTTTTTT	CASSQDRGGNEKLFF
NA	TRBV29-1	NA	TRBJ2-5	TGCAGCGTTCCCCCTGGGGAGAAGACGGTGACCCAGTACTTC	CSVPPGEKTVTQYF
TRBD1	TRBV6-2/TRBV6-3	NA	TRBJ2-7	TGTGCCAGCAGTTATCAATTGGGGACAGACTCCTACGAGCAGTACTTC	CASSYQLGTDSYEQYF
TRBD2	TRBV27	NA	TRBJ2-7	TGTGCCAGCAGTTTATCTGCTCTAGCGGGAGCCGAGCAGTACTTC	CASSLSALAGAEQYF
NA	TRBV10-3	NA	TRBJ2-3	TGTGCCATCAGTGAGACGGCAGGGGAAGATACGCAGTATTTT	CAISETAGEDTQYF
NA	TRBV29-1	NA	TRBJ1-1	TGCAGCGTTGTTTTGAACACTGAAGCTTTCTTT	CSVVLNTEAFF